The next 30 T cell receptor beta chains were all read from a single sample in a study of blood T cell repertoires in COVID-19. The protocol was immunoSEQ multiplex PCR, while the TCRdb copy is restricted to in-frame clones and leaves out a portion. Of about 90,000 clones in the sample, about 89% were seen once. Sequencing was done on a sample of peripheral blood. The receptors were gathered from a man aged 45-65 years with COVID-19, enrolled during active disease.

The V gene is TRBV6-1, the J gene TRBJ1-6; D is unclear. The CDR3 is 15 residues long. The germline V and J ends were trimmed by 1 base and 11 bases, with 15 bases remaining between them. The germline gives CDR1 MNHNS, CDR2 SASEGT. For the CDR3, the DNA is TGTGCCAGCAGTGAAGTAGGCGGTCCCACGGCACCCCTCCACTTT. It translates to CASSEVGGPTAPLHF.

V usage is TRBV9 and J usage is TRBJ2-2, with D perhaps TRBD2 (5 bases). Trimming left V 4 bases short and J 7 bases short, with 20 bases between. CDR3 size: 16 residues. Per germline, CDR1 SGDLS and CDR2 YYNGEE. The CDR3: CASSPRVGNGNGELFF. The CDR3 DNA reads as TGTGCCAGCAGCCCGAGGGTGGGGAACGGGAACGGGGAGCTGTTTTTT.

V is TRBV28 and J is TRBJ1-5; 8 positions agree with TRBD1. Trimming took 2 bases from V and 5 from J; bases not matched to a gene: 5. CDR3 length: 15 amino acids. CDR1 MDHEN and CDR2 SYDVKM come from the germline V gene. Here the CDR3 DNA reads TGTGCCAGCAGTTTAGTGCAGGGGGCATATCAGCCCCAGCATTTT. Translation gives CASSLVQGAYQPQHF.

V gene TRBV4-1 combines with J gene TRBJ1-1; TRBD1 might be the D (5 bases). The CDR3 spans 15 residues. Germline V gene lookup returns CDR1 MGHRA and CDR2 YSYEKL. Trimming pared 0 bases from V and 4 bases from J, leaving 12 bases between. The CDR3 is CASSQEKQVSTEAFF. CDR3 in DNA: TGCGCCAGCAGCCAAGAAAAACAGGTCAGCACTGAAGCTTTCTTT.

This chain links TRBV4-2 with TRBJ1-2; 8 bases map to TRBD1. Unmatched junction bases numbered 13, after V lost 5 bases and J lost 8 bases. The CDR3 loop spans 15 amino acids. Germline CDR1 and CDR2: LGHNA and YNFKEQ. CDR3 nucleotide sequence: TGTGCCAGCAGCGTACCGGGACAGGACCTCCTGGGCTACACCTTC. This translates into CASSVPGQDLLGYTF.

The J gene is TRBJ1-2, the V gene TRBV6-6, with TRBD1 identical over 9 bases. This CDR3 spans 16 amino acids. Germline-derived CDR1 and CDR2 are MNHNY and SVGAGI (reference sequence). J lost 8 bases, V lost 3 bases, and 13 bases had no gene match. CDR3 coding DNA: TGTGCCAGCAGTTATCCCGCGGACAGGGGAGTGAGAGGCTACACCTTC. Translated, it gives CASSYPADRGVRGYTF.

V usage is TRBV18 and J usage is TRBJ2-1; 7 nucleotides line up with TRBD2. The CDR3 runs to 15 residues. The germline gives CDR1 KGHSH, CDR2 LQKENI. J lost 3 bases, V lost 4 bases, and 6 bases had no gene match. CDR3 in DNA: TGTGCCAGCTCACGATCTAGCGGCCACTACAATGAGCAGTTCTTC. It yields the protein CASSRSSGHYNEQFF. The whole variable domain, remainder taken from reference TRBV18 and TRBJ2-1, is NAGVMQNPRHLVRRRGQEARLRCSPMKGHSHVYWYRQLPEEGLKFMVYLQKENIIDESGMPKERFSAEFPKEGPSILRIQQVVRGDSAAYFCASSRSSGHYNEQFFGPGTRLTVL.

The gene calls are TRBV6-2 or TRBV6-3 and TRBJ1-5; TRBD1 aligns across 7 bases. J gave up 1 base and V 5 bases, and 5 bases lay outside the gene matches. The CDR3 runs 15 residues. Germline values: CDR1 MNHEY, CDR2 SVGEGT. The CDR3 DNA reads as TGTGCCAGCAGTCAACAGGGGATAAGCAATCAGCCCCAGCATTTT. Translation: CASSQQGISNQPQHF.

The chain is built from TRBV27 and TRBJ2-7, with D possibly being TRBD1 (5 bases). Trimming cost V 3 bases and J 1 base, with 10 bases left between them. The CDR3 totals 14 residues. CDR1 and CDR2 (germline): MNHEY, SMNVEV (reference sequence). The CDR3 spells CASSLTTGSYEQYF. The CDR3 DNA is TGTGCCAGCAGTTTGACCACAGGATCCTACGAGCAGTACTTC.

The chain uses TRBV3-1 (or the pseudogene TRBV3-2) and TRBJ1-2; D gene unclear. The CDR3 has 11 residues. V gave up 3 bases and J gave up 5 bases, with 4 bases separating them. Germline values: CDR1 LGHDT, CDR2 YNNKEL (reference sequence). The CDR3 protein is CASSQSYGYTF. CDR3 sequence (DNA): TGTGCCAGCAGCCAGTCTTATGGCTACACCTTC.

V usage is TRBV4-1 and J usage is TRBJ2-7, with D unresolved. Trimming removed 1 base at V and 3 bases at J, with 10 bases between. Germline loops: CDR1 MGHRA, CDR2 YSYEKL. This CDR3 is 14 amino acids long. CDR3 DNA sequence: TGCGCCAGCAGCCAAGGTCCACTGTACTACGAGCAGTACTTC. Its translation: CASSQGPLYYEQYF.

The chain employs TRBV5-4 and TRBJ1-1; D unresolved. The CDR3 contains 13 residues. Germline CDR1 SGHNT, CDR2 YYREEE (reference sequence). The ends were cut back, 4 bases at V and 4 bases at J, with 11 bases in the middle. The CDR3 here is CASSNRSGTEAFF. CDR3 DNA sequence: TGTGCCAGCAGCAATAGGAGTGGCACTGAAGCTTTCTTT.

This sequence joins TRBV6-5 and TRBJ2-1; 7 bases are a match to TRBD2. The CDR3 covers 14 residues. CDR1 is MNHEY, CDR2 SVGAGI, per germline. V was clipped by 0 bases and J by 12 bases; unmatched bases: 8. CDR3 sequence (DNA): TGTGCCAGCAGTTACTCCAATCAACTAGCGTGGCAGTTCTTC. The encoded protein is CASSYSNQLAWQFF.

This rearrangement joins TRBV6-2 or TRBV6-3 to TRBJ2-2; the D gene is possibly TRBD1 (5 bases). The V end lost 5 bases, the J end lost 1 base, and 8 bases lay between the germline ends. In germline, CDR1 is MNHEY, CDR2 SVGEGT. This CDR3 spans 14 amino acids. CDR3 region: CASSTQGNTGELFF. In nucleotides, the CDR3 is TGTGCCAGCAGTACCCAGGGGAACACCGGGGAGCTGTTTTTT.

This clone was found once. V usage is TRBV9 and J usage is TRBJ2-2; possibly TRBD1 for D (6 bases). This CDR3 is 17 amino acids long. The V end lost 4 bases, the J end lost 2 bases, and 18 bases lay between the germline ends. CDR1 is SGDLS, CDR2 YYNGEE, per germline. The CDR3 loop reads CASSSSWTVINTGELFF. DNA of the CDR3: TGTGCCAGCAGCAGTAGCTGGACAGTGATTAACACCGGGGAGCTGTTTTTT.

CDR3 in amino acids: CASSFPTGLSETQYF. In DNA form, the CDR3 reads TGTGCCAGCAGTTTCCCGACAGGGTTGTCAGAGACCCAGTACTTC. This chain uses TRBV28 with TRBJ2-5; 7 bases align to TRBD1. CDR1 is MDHEN and CDR2 is SYDVKM in the germline V gene. The ends lost 3 bases at V and 4 bases at J; junction bases unmatched: 8. This CDR3 comprises 15 residues. Full variable domain (missing parts from reference TRBV28 and TRBJ2-5): DVKVTQSSRYLVKRTGEKVFLECVQDMDHENMFWYRQDPGLGLRLIYFSYDVKMKEKGDIPEGYSVSREKKERFSLILESASTNQTSMYLCASSFPTGLSETQYFGPGTRLLVL.

The chain joins TRBV4-1 to TRBJ1-1, with D maybe TRBD1 (6 bases). Trimming took off 0 bases at V and 5 bases at J, with 16 bases between the two ends. This CDR3 has 16 residues. The V gene's germline CDR1 is MGHRA and CDR2 YSYEKL. The CDR3 reads CASSQDLEAGVTEAFF. DNA of the CDR3: TGCGCCAGCAGCCAAGATCTAGAGGCAGGGGTGACTGAAGCTTTCTTT.

The chain carries TRBV5-1 and TRBJ2-5, with 11 bases that match TRBD2. The CDR3 contains 16 residues. Germline V gives CDR1 SGHRS, CDR2 YFSETQ. Trimming at V came to 1 base and at J to 5 bases, leaving 7 bases not matched to a gene. CDR3 region: CASSLSLAGGRETQYF. CDR3 nucleotides: TGCGCCAGCAGCTTGAGCCTAGCGGGGGGCCGGGAGACCCAGTACTTC.

The J gene is TRBJ1-1, the V gene TRBV5-6; 7 bases align to TRBD1. Germline V gives CDR1 SGHDT, CDR2 YYEEEE. The CDR3 is 13 residues long. V shed 7 bases, J shed 1 base, and the junction held 4 bases outside the gene matches. This chain's CDR3 is CASQGQTNTEAFF. The CDR3, as DNA: TGTGCCAGCCAGGGACAGACGAACACTGAAGCTTTCTTT.

Points on this clone: A read error may produce the germline difference seen at one junction end. This rearrangement joins TRBV28 to TRBJ1-2; the match to TRBD1 covers 9 bases. Germline lookup yields CDR1 MDHEN and CDR2 SYDVKM. CDR3 length: 13 amino acids. This CDR3 is CASTTNLGDRAHF. CDR3 sequence (DNA): TGTGCCAGCACCACCAATTTGGGGGACAGGGCTCACTTC.

CDR3 region: CASAPGASVDEQYF. The CDR3 DNA sequence: TGCGCCAGTGCCCCCGGGGCTAGCGTGGACGAGCAGTACTTC. The chain links TRBV5-1 to TRBJ2-7; TRBD2 might be the D (6 bases). V lost 8 bases and J lost 5, with 20 bases in between. Germline V lookup: CDR1 SGHRS, CDR2 YFSETQ. This CDR3 has 14 residues. The variable domain in full, completed from reference TRBV5-1 and TRBJ2-7, reads KAGVTQTPRYLIKTRGQQVTLSCSPISGHRSVSWYQQTPGQGLQFLFEYFSETQRNKGNFPGRFSGRQFSNSRSEMNVSTLELGDSALYLCASAPGASVDEQYFGPGTRLTVT.

This chain joins TRBV6-5 and TRBJ2-3; D is unclear. V gave up 6 bases and J gave up 5 bases, with 18 bases separating them. CDR3 length equals 15 residues. In germline, CDR1 is MNHEY, CDR2 SVGAGI. The CDR3 is CASSPNRKRGDTQYF. The DNA of the CDR3 is TGTGCCAGCAGCCCCAATCGGAAGCGTGGAGATACGCAGTATTTT.

The chain is built from TRBV27 and TRBJ2-7, with 9 bases lining up with TRBD1. Germline V gene data show CDR1 as MNHEY and CDR2 as SMNVEV (reference sequence). Trimming at V came to 6 bases and at J to 3 bases, leaving 6 bases not matched to a gene. The CDR3 totals 14 residues. The CDR3 here is CASSPMGQGYEQYF. The CDR3 region has the DNA TGTGCCAGCAGCCCCATGGGACAGGGCTACGAGCAGTACTTC.

The genes are TRBV28 and TRBJ1-1; 7 nucleotides align to TRBD1. This CDR3 region has 14 residues. Germline V gene sequence: CDR1 MDHEN, CDR2 SYDVKM. With 6 bases clipped from V and 3 bases from J, the junction kept 7 bases outside the gene matches. The CDR3: CASRFQTGYTEAFF. The CDR3 DNA reads as TGTGCCAGCAGGTTCCAGACAGGGTACACTGAAGCTTTCTTT.

The chain links TRBV21-1 to TRBJ2-1; TRBD1, the D gene given by the table, was not confirmed from the DNA. TRBV21-1 is a pseudogene. The CDR3 is 15 residues long. This CDR3 reads CASSKTRDSYSEQFF. CDR3 nucleotide sequence: TGTGCCAGCAGCAAAACCAGGGACAGTTACAGTGAGCAGTTCTTC.

The rearrangement links TRBV5-1 to TRBJ1-1, with D unresolved. Trimming left V 0 bases short and J 2 bases short, with 8 bases between. The germline CDR1 and CDR2 sequences are SGHRS and YFSETQ. The CDR3 totals 14 residues. The chain's CDR3 is CASSLAQRNTEAFF. The CDR3 DNA reads as TGCGCCAGCAGCTTGGCACAACGTAACACTGAAGCTTTCTTT. Using reference TRBV5-1 and TRBJ1-1 for the parts outside the CDR3, the full variable domain is KAGVTQTPRYLIKTRGQQVTLSCSPISGHRSVSWYQQTPGQGLQFLFEYFSETQRNKGNFPGRFSGRQFSNSRSEMNVSTLELGDSALYLCASSLAQRNTEAFFGQGTRLTVV.

The rearrangement joins TRBV25-1 to TRBJ1-2, with D possibly matching TRBD1 (5 bases). Germline V gene sequence: CDR1 MGHDK, CDR2 SYGVNS. V shed 1 base and J shed 5 bases, with 11 bases lying between them. CDR3 length: 14 residues. In DNA, the CDR3 is TGTGCCAGCAGTGAATCGGACATGGGGTATGGCTACACCTTC. Translated: CASSESDMGYGYTF.

J is TRBJ2-4 and V is TRBV4-1; TRBD1 aligns across 9 bases. CDR1 and CDR2 from the germline V gene are MGHRA and YSYEKL. V shed 0 bases, J shed 11 bases, and the junction held 11 bases outside the gene matches. The CDR3 extends over 16 amino acids. The CDR3 DNA sequence: TGCGCCAGCAGCCAAGATGGGACAGGGTTCTTCGACTTTCAGTACTTC. Its protein is CASSQDGTGFFDFQYF.

The gene calls are TRBV19 and TRBJ2-6; 9 nucleotides agree with TRBD1. CDR3 length equals 18 residues. The V gene's germline CDR1 is LNHDA and CDR2 SQIVND (reference sequence). Germline trimming cut 3 bases from V and 2 bases from J; bases unmatched to any gene: 8. The CDR3 region has the DNA TGTGCCAGTAGTATTGCACAGGGGGCGTCTCCTGGGGCCAACGTCCTGACTTTC. It encodes CASSIAQGASPGANVLTF. Supplemented by reference TRBV19 and TRBJ2-6, the full variable domain reads DGGITQSPKYLFRKEGQNVTLSCEQNLNHDAMYWYRQDPGQGLRLIYYSQIVNDFQKGDIAEGYSVSREKKESFPLTVTSAQKNPTAFYLCASSIAQGASPGANVLTFGAGSRLTVL.

The J gene is TRBJ2-2, the V gene TRBV30; D gene uncertain. Between the trimmed V and J ends, which lost 4 bases and 6 bases, there was a span of 15 bases. The CDR3 contains 14 residues. Germline CDR1 GTSNPN, CDR2 SVGIG (reference sequence). The CDR3 DNA reads as TGTGCCTGGAAAGGCCAAGCGAGCGCCGGGGAGCTGTTTTTT. As protein: CAWKGQASAGELFF.